Below are 15 T cell receptor beta chains sequenced from a single sample in a study of T cells in Graves' hyperthyroidism and ophthalmopathy. TCR beta CDR3 regions were amplified from RNA transcripts. The study used the HTBI primer set for a first-round RT-PCR of the TCR CDR3. MiXCR, run by TCRdb on the multiplex PCR reads, gives a single entry per CDR3 protein. The sample yields a few hundred thousand distinct CDR3 sequences, approximately 14% seen once. Sequencing was performed on blood. These receptors were taken from a woman aged 25 to 45 with Graves' hyperthyroidism.

There are a few counts of this clonotype. This chain links TRBV7-2 with TRBJ2-1; TRBD2 aligns across 7 bases. The trim removed 3 bases at V and 9 bases at J, leaving 5 bases unmatched. Germline loops: CDR1 SGHTA, CDR2 FQGNSA. CDR3 size: 13 residues. The CDR3 loop reads CASSLRLASEQFF. As DNA, the CDR3 is TGTGCCAGCAGCTTGAGACTAGCCAGTGAGCAGTTCTTC.

Many counts were recorded for this clonotype. This chain joins TRBV2 and TRBJ2-7; no definite D call. The CDR3 extends over 12 amino acids. Trimming removed 3 bases from V and 4 bases from J, with 7 bases in between. Germline CDR1 is SNHLY and CDR2 is FYNNEI. The CDR3 spells CASSDSAYEQYF. As DNA, the CDR3 is TGTGCCAGCAGTGACAGCGCTTACGAGCAGTACTTC.

This clonotype was found many times. This chain uses TRBV18 with TRBJ2-7; a possible D gene is TRBD1 (6 bases). Trimming left V 5 bases short and J 3 bases short, with 14 bases between. In germline, CDR1 is KGHSH, CDR2 LQKENI. This CDR3 has 14 residues. The CDR3 nucleotides are TGTGCCAGCTCAGACAGGCGCAAGGGCTACGAGCAGTACTTC. Encoded protein: CASSDRRKGYEQYF.

This clonotype was seen at least ten times. The chain has TRBV11-2 and TRBJ1-2; D is unclear. The CDR3 has 14 residues. The germline CDR1 and CDR2 sequences are SGHAT and FQNNGV. Trimming removed 1 base at V and 3 bases at J, with 9 bases between. The CDR3 reads CASSLVVADYGYTF. CDR3 DNA: TGTGCCAGCAGCTTAGTCGTGGCGGACTATGGCTACACCTTC.

This clonotype occurred many times. The gene calls are TRBV6-1 and TRBJ2-7; possible D gene TRBD1, 6 bases. Germline V lookup: CDR1 MNHNS, CDR2 SASEGT. CDR3 length equals 14 residues. Between the trimmed V and J ends, which lost 1 base and 5 bases, there was a span of 12 bases. CDR3 amino acids: CASSEVGRGHEQYF. DNA of the CDR3: TGTGCCAGCAGTGAAGTAGGCAGGGGCCACGAGCAGTACTTC.

A few counts support this clonotype. V and J are TRBV5-1 and TRBJ2-2; 12 nucleotides agree with TRBD1. This CDR3 has 15 amino acids. CDR1 SGHRS and CDR2 YFSETQ come from the germline V gene. With 3 bases clipped from V and 7 bases from J, the junction kept 4 bases outside the gene matches. CDR3 loop: CASSSGTGGIGELFF. The CDR3 DNA reads TGCGCCAGCAGCTCCGGGACAGGGGGCATCGGGGAGCTGTTTTTT.

This clonotype was seen a few times. This chain connects TRBV19 to TRBJ2-1; no clear D. CDR1 LNHDA and CDR2 SQIVND come from the germline V gene (reference sequence). There are 14 residues in the CDR3. The germline V and J ends were trimmed by 3 bases and 3 bases, with 9 bases remaining between them. CDR3 in DNA: TGTGCCAGTAGTATCCGGTGGAGCTACAATGAGCAGTTCTTC. As protein: CASSIRWSYNEQFF. Full variable domain (missing parts from reference TRBV19 and TRBJ2-1): DGGITQSPKYLFRKEGQNVTLSCEQNLNHDAMYWYRQDPGQGLRLIYYSQIVNDFQKGDIAEGYSVSREKKESFPLTVTSAQKNPTAFYLCASSIRWSYNEQFFGPGTRLTVL.

This clonotype was seen many times. The rearrangement joins TRBV7-8 to TRBJ2-5; TRBD2 aligns across 12 bases. The CDR3 is 17 amino acids. In germline, CDR1 is SGHVS, CDR2 FQNEAQ. Losses at the gene ends were 5 bases for V and 5 bases for J; bases not matched to a gene: 12. The CDR3 spells CASSPRARLAGAETQYF. CDR3 coding DNA: TGTGCCAGCAGCCCCCGCGCGAGACTAGCGGGAGCGGAGACCCAGTACTTC.

At least ten counts were recorded for this clonotype. The CDR3 DNA reads as TGTGCCAGCAGCCCCGGGACTAGCGGGAGTTTAGCGCAGTACTTC. Its protein is CASSPGTSGSLAQYF. The chain carries TRBV7-2 and TRBJ2-7; 14 nucleotides line up with TRBD2. The V and J ends lost 5 bases and 9 bases, in that order; junction bases with no gene match: 9. Per germline, CDR1 SGHTA and CDR2 FQGNSA. The CDR3 has 15 amino acids.

This clonotype showed up just a few times. The chain joins TRBV28 to TRBJ1-4; D unclear. This CDR3 comprises 13 residues. In germline, CDR1 is MDHEN, CDR2 SYDVKM. Trimming took off 5 bases at V and 7 bases at J, with 11 bases between the two ends. The CDR3 reads CASSPPDGEKLFF. The CDR3 nucleotides read TGTGCCAGCAGTCCCCCTGATGGTGAAAAACTGTTTTTT.

A few counts support this clonotype. V usage is TRBV7-9 and J usage is TRBJ2-7, with TRBD2 as a possible D gene (6 bases). V lost 6 bases to trimming and J lost 0 bases, with 12 bases between them. CDR1 SEHNR and CDR2 FQNEAQ come from the germline V gene (reference sequence). The CDR3 has 14 residues. CDR3 amino acids: CASSIGEDSYEQYF. In nucleotides, the CDR3 is TGTGCCAGCAGTATAGGGGAGGACTCCTACGAGCAGTACTTC.

The V and J genes are TRBV6-6 and TRBJ1-1, with 9 bases fitting TRBD1. CDR1 MNHNY and CDR2 SVGAGI come from the germline V gene (reference sequence). This CDR3 is 16 amino acids long. V gave up 0 bases and J gave up 0 bases; unmatched junction bases: 2. This CDR3 is CASSYSGQGMNTEAFF. The CDR3 region has the DNA TGTGCCAGCAGTTACTCGGGACAGGGAATGAACACTGAAGCTTTCTTT.

This clonotype came up many times. The chain carries TRBV7-6 and TRBJ2-7; TRBD1 aligns across 9 bases. The V and J ends lost 5 bases and 2 bases, in that order; junction bases with no gene match: 10. This CDR3 region has 16 residues. Germline CDR1 SGHVS, CDR2 FNYEAQ. The CDR3 coding sequence is TGTGCCAGCAGCCCAGGACAGGGGCCCTTTCCCTACGAGCAGTACTTC. It encodes CASSPGQGPFPYEQYF.

This clonotype was observed at least ten times. The rearrangement joins TRBV12-3 or TRBV12-4 to TRBJ2-3, with D possibly TRBD1 on 6 matching bases. The CDR3 is 12 amino acids. Trimming removed 6 bases from V and 6 bases from J, with 10 bases in between. CDR3 loop: CASRFTGDTQYF. CDR3 nucleotides: TGTGCCAGCAGATTCACAGGGGATACGCAGTATTTT.

This chain uses TRBV9 with TRBJ2-1; the match to TRBD2 covers 8 bases. CDR3 length: 15 residues. V was pared by 0 bases and J by 5 bases, with 4 bases of the junction left unmatched. Per germline, CDR1 SGDLS and CDR2 YYNGEE. The CDR3 spells CASSVVGRGDNEQFF. The CDR3 DNA is TGTGCCAGCAGCGTAGTCGGGAGGGGAGACAATGAGCAGTTCTTC.